The rows below give T cell receptor beta chains drawn from one sample of a study of T cells in Graves' hyperthyroidism and ophthalmopathy. TCRdb re-analysed the multiplex PCR reads in MiXCR, keeping a single row per CDR3 protein. This sample carries a few hundred thousand distinct CDR3 sequences, about 15% of them seen once, and the ten largest clones take over 15%. Sequences were obtained from blood. These receptor sequences come from a woman in her late teens or twenties with Graves' hyperthyroidism. The CDR3 runs from the conserved cysteine through the conserved F or W. A D gene is named only where the DNA matches it firmly. Where a row states a size, it is once, few, many or the class of an expanded clone; other rows omit it.

j_gene: TRBJ1-5
abundance: few
d_gene: .
v_gene: TRBV4-1
CDR3aa: CASSTLAPNQPQHF
CDR3nt: TGCGCCAGCAGCACTTTGGCACCAAATCAGCCCCAGCATTTT

j_gene: TRBJ2-5
abundance: many
d_gene: .
v_gene: TRBV5-6
CDR3aa: CASSLFPRAETQYF
CDR3nt: TGTGCCAGCAGCTTGTTCCCCAGGGCCGAGACCCAGTACTTC

j_gene: TRBJ2-7
abundance: .
d_gene: .
v_gene: TRBV7-6
CDR3aa: CASSLAGQGIPYEQYF
CDR3nt: TGTGCCAGCAGCTTAGCTGGGCAGGGGATCCCCTACGAGCAGTACTTC

j_gene: TRBJ2-1
abundance: .
d_gene: TRBD2
v_gene: TRBV6-2/TRBV6-3
CDR3aa: CASSPTRGAYNEQFF
CDR3nt: TGTGCCAGCAGCCCCACGCGGGGGGCCTACAATGAGCAGTTCTTC

j_gene: TRBJ1-1
abundance: many
d_gene: .
v_gene: TRBV5-1
CDR3aa: CASSLPGGNTEAFF
CDR3nt: TGCGCCAGCAGCTTGCCTGGGGGGAACACTGAAGCTTTCTTT

j_gene: TRBJ1-2
abundance: many
d_gene: .
v_gene: TRBV7-3
CDR3aa: CASSLERVHGYTF
CDR3nt: TGTGCCAGCAGCTTAGAAAGGGTCCATGGCTACACCTTC

j_gene: TRBJ2-1
abundance: .
d_gene: .
v_gene: TRBV20-1
CDR3aa: CSARTGPRSYNEQFF
CDR3nt: TGCAGTGCTAGAACAGGGCCCCGCTCCTACAATGAGCAGTTCTTC

j_gene: TRBJ1-2
abundance: many
d_gene: .
v_gene: TRBV27
CDR3aa: CASSLWGDGYGYTF
CDR3nt: TGTGCCAGCAGTTTATGGGGGGACGGCTATGGCTACACCTTC

j_gene: TRBJ1-5
abundance: many
d_gene: .
v_gene: TRBV2
CDR3aa: CASNSAGRDQPQHF
CDR3nt: TGTGCCAGCAACAGTGCAGGCAGGGACCAGCCCCAGCATTTT

j_gene: TRBJ2-6
abundance: many
d_gene: .
v_gene: TRBV5-1
CDR3aa: CATRLGVGANVLTF
CDR3nt: TGCGCCACCAGGTTGGGGGTTGGGGCCAACGTCCTGACTTTC

j_gene: TRBJ1-6
abundance: many
d_gene: TRBD1
v_gene: TRBV19
CDR3aa: CASSPANTGENSPLHF
CDR3nt: TGTGCCAGTAGCCCCGCCAACACAGGGGAGAATTCACCCCTCCACTTT

j_gene: TRBJ2-1
abundance: many
d_gene: .
v_gene: TRBV28
CDR3aa: CASGWGGQYNEQFF
CDR3nt: TGTGCCAGCGGCTGGGGCGGACAATACAATGAGCAGTTCTTC

j_gene: TRBJ1-6
abundance: many
d_gene: TRBD1
v_gene: TRBV12-3/TRBV12-4
CDR3aa: CASSLWTGMNSPLHF
CDR3nt: TGTGCCAGCAGTCTATGGACAGGGATGAATTCACCCCTCCACTTT

j_gene: TRBJ2-3
abundance: few
d_gene: .
v_gene: TRBV5-1
CDR3aa: CASSLKGVDTQYF
CDR3nt: TGCGCCAGCAGCCTCAAGGGGGTAGATACGCAGTATTTT

j_gene: TRBJ1-1
abundance: many
d_gene: .
v_gene: TRBV4-1
CDR3aa: CASTGGPNTEAFF
CDR3nt: TGCGCCAGCACCGGAGGGCCGAACACTGAAGCTTTCTTT

j_gene: TRBJ2-1
abundance: few
d_gene: TRBD1
v_gene: TRBV5-1
CDR3aa: CASSYGTDTNEQFF
CDR3nt: TGCGCCAGCAGCTACGGGACAGACACCAATGAGCAGTTCTTC

j_gene: TRBJ2-5
abundance: many
d_gene: TRBD2
v_gene: TRBV24-1
CDR3aa: CATSAGTSGSWMETQYF
CDR3nt: TGTGCCACCAGTGCCGGGACTAGCGGATCCTGGATGGAGACCCAGTACTTC

j_gene: TRBJ2-2
abundance: few
d_gene: TRBD2
v_gene: TRBV30
CDR3aa: CAWSSGMVIGELFF
CDR3nt: TGTGCCTGGAGTAGCGGGATGGTGATCGGGGAGCTGTTTTTT

j_gene: TRBJ1-4
abundance: .
d_gene: .
v_gene: TRBV4-1
CDR3aa: CASSQDHRFNEKLFF
CDR3nt: TGCGCCAGCAGCCAAGATCACCGATTTAATGAAAAACTGTTTTTT

j_gene: TRBJ1-2
abundance: many
d_gene: TRBD1
v_gene: TRBV18
CDR3aa: CASSPPLDRGTYGYTF
CDR3nt: TGTGCCAGCTCACCACCGCTGGACAGGGGTACCTATGGCTACACCTTC